Shown below are 20 T cell receptor beta chains from a single sample sequenced in a study of blood T cells in healthy people across ages. The authors ran a second PCR of roughly 6 to 12 cycles using a sample-barcoded 5' primer and a J-beta primer mix. Via MiXCR, TCRdb re-called the 5' RACE reads, giving one row per CDR3 protein. The sample lists about 510,000 distinct CDR3 sequences; roughly a quarter were seen once. These same data were also listed under a study on T cells of mothers and their children.

The source material was blood. The receptors shown here come from a boy aged 2-15 years in good health.

The CDR3 DNA sequence: TGTGCCAGCAGCGCTACTGGATTCGAGTCACCCCTCCACTTT. As protein: CASSATGFESPLHF. This chain connects TRBV7-9 to TRBJ1-6; D is undetermined. The CDR3 extends over 14 amino acids. V was pared by 5 bases and J by 10 bases, with 15 bases between. In germline, CDR1 is SEHNR, CDR2 FQNEAQ (reference sequence).

This sequence joins TRBV10-3 and TRBJ1-5; D call uncertain. Trimming cost V 11 bases and J 2 bases, with 16 bases left between them. The CDR3 is 14 residues long. Germline loops: CDR1 ENHRY, CDR2 SYGVKD. The CDR3, as DNA: TGTGCCGATTCAAGGCCCAGTGGCAATCAGCCCCAGCATTTT. Translating gives CADSRPSGNQPQHF.

V gene TRBV11-2 combines with J gene TRBJ2-1; the D is unclear. V lost 1 base to trimming and J lost 0 bases, with 10 bases between them. Germline assignment: CDR1 SGHAT and CDR2 FQNNGV. This CDR3 contains 16 residues. CDR3 amino acids: CASSLVTPSSYNEQFF. CDR3 coding DNA: TGTGCCAGCAGCTTAGTAACTCCCAGCTCCTACAATGAGCAGTTCTTC. Full variable domain (remainder filled in from reference TRBV11-2 and TRBJ2-1): EAGVAQSPRYKIIEKRQSVAFWCNPISGHATLYWYQQILGQGPKLLIQFQNNGVVDDSQLPKDRFSAERLKGVDSTLKIQPAKLEDSAVYLCASSLVTPSSYNEQFFGPGTRLTVL.

The V gene is TRBV20-1, the J gene TRBJ1-1; D might be TRBD1 (5 bases). This CDR3 has 13 amino acids. Germline V gene data show CDR1 as DFQATT and CDR2 as SNEGSKA (reference sequence). Trimming removed 3 bases from V and 1 base from J, with 9 bases in between. Here the CDR3 DNA reads TGCAGTGCTAGGTCTACAGGGAACACTGAAGCTTTCTTT. Amino acid sequence: CSARSTGNTEAFF.

There are a few counts of this clonotype. The chain has TRBV4-3 and TRBJ2-5; no clear D gene. The J call may be mistaken, given a closer DNA end match to TRBJ2-1. Per the germline V gene, CDR1 is LGHNA and CDR2 is YSLEER. CDR3 length: 15 amino acids. CDR3 sequence reads: CASSHSLVNPNEQFF. Here the CDR3 DNA reads TGCGCCAGCAGCCACTCGCTAGTTAACCCTAATGAGCAGTTCTTC.

This clonotype was recorded a few times. The rearrangement links TRBV13 to TRBJ2-1, with 9 bases lining up with TRBD2. The CDR3 is made up of 16 amino acids. Germline V CDR1 and CDR2: PRHDT, FYEKMQ (reference sequence). J lost 6 bases, V lost 4 bases, and 10 bases had no gene match. DNA of the CDR3: TGTGCCAGCAGCTCCATCAGCGGGGGGCCAGTCAATGAGCAGTTCTTC. Its translation is CASSSISGGPVNEQFF.

The chain is built from TRBV12-3 or TRBV12-4 and TRBJ2-2, with D possibly matching TRBD1 (5 bases). The CDR3 has 15 residues. V gave up 2 bases and J gave up 5 bases, with 12 bases separating them. CDR3 sequence reads: CASSLKISGTGELFF. CDR3 nucleotide sequence: TGTGCCAGCAGTTTAAAGATTTCAGGGACCGGGGAGCTGTTTTTT.

This clonotype was detected only a few times. V and J are TRBV5-1 and TRBJ2-7, with a tentative D call TRBD1 (6 bases). Germline CDR1 reads SGHRS; CDR2 reads YFSETQ. The CDR3 contains 13 residues. V was clipped by 3 bases and J by 0 bases, with 7 bases between them. Here the CDR3 DNA reads TGCGCCAGCAGCTGGGACACCTCCTACGAGCAGTACTTC. Translation: CASSWDTSYEQYF.

This clonotype was counted a few times. The CDR3 sequence: CASKYRTVYNEQFF. The CDR3 DNA sequence: TGTGCCAGTAAGTACAGGACAGTATACAATGAGCAGTTCTTC. V usage is TRBV19 and J usage is TRBJ2-5, with a possible D match to TRBD1 (6 bases). The J call is in doubt because the DNA end fits TRBJ2-1 better. Germline assignment: CDR1 LNHDA and CDR2 SQIVND (reference sequence). This CDR3 spans 14 amino acids.

The chain is built from TRBV3-1 and TRBJ2-5; 8 bases map to TRBD1. Germline trimming cut 1 base from V and 3 bases from J; bases unmatched to any gene: 4. The CDR3 spans 15 residues. Germline CDR1 and CDR2: LGHDT and YNNKEL (reference sequence). The CDR3 loop reads CASSQGLDREETQYF. Here the CDR3 DNA reads TGTGCCAGCAGCCAAGGCCTGGACAGGGAAGAGACCCAGTACTTC.

The chain employs TRBV20-1 and TRBJ2-7, with 8 bases matching TRBD2. Germline V gene sequence: CDR1 DFQATT, CDR2 SNEGSKA (reference sequence). The CDR3 is made up of 14 amino acids. V gave up 3 bases and J gave up 3 bases; unmatched junction bases: 7. CDR3 loop: CSASLAGRDYEQYF. Here the CDR3 DNA reads TGCAGTGCTAGCCTAGCGGGTAGGGACTACGAGCAGTACTTC.

V and J are TRBV2 and TRBJ2-5, with 7 bases identical to TRBD1. The germline V gene encodes CDR1 SNHLY and CDR2 FYNNEI. The CDR3 contains 14 residues. The junction had 9 bases not matched to a gene; V was cut back by 10 bases and J by 1 base. The chain's CDR3 is CANSDAGGQETQYF. The CDR3, as DNA: TGTGCCAACTCAGACGCAGGGGGCCAAGAGACCCAGTACTTC. Full variable domain (outside the CDR3, taken from reference TRBV2 and TRBJ2-5): EPEVTQTPSHQVTQMGQEVILRCVPISNHLYFYWYRQILGQKVEFLVSFYNNEISEKSEIFDDQFSVERPDGSNFTLKIRSTKLEDSAMYFCANSDAGGQETQYFGPGTRLLVL.

In this sample, this clonotype turned up a few times. The rearrangement uses TRBV20-1 and TRBJ2-5, with TRBD2 matching over 7 bases. With 6 bases clipped from V and 5 bases from J, the junction kept 12 bases outside the gene matches. Germline values: CDR1 DFQATT, CDR2 SNEGSKA (reference sequence). CDR3 size: 14 residues. CDR3 DNA sequence: TGCAGTGCCCTCCCTCCCGCGGGAGATGAGACCCAGTACTTC. This encodes CSALPPAGDETQYF.

This clonotype was detected a few times. Given the absence of the conserved phenylalanine or tryptophan at the CDR3 end, a read error is likely. This sequence joins TRBV12-3 or TRBV12-4 and TRBJ2-5; D tentatively reads TRBD1 or TRBD2 (6 bases each). The CDR3 totals 13 residues. V was trimmed by 7 bases and J by 5 bases, leaving 14 bases between them. The chain's CDR3 is CASNFGGAETQYL. The CDR3 bases are TGTGCCAGCAACTTCGGGGGCGCGGAGACCCAGTACCTC.

The chain combines TRBV5-1 with TRBJ1-6; TRBD1 is a possible D gene (6 bases). The CDR3 covers 16 residues. The V end lost 3 bases, the J end lost 3 bases, and 13 bases lay between the germline ends. Germline lookup yields CDR1 SGHRS and CDR2 YFSETQ. CDR3 nucleotides: TGCGCCAGCAGCTCTCAGGGAGGGGGCTATAATTCACCCCTCCACTTT. This gives the protein CASSSQGGGYNSPLHF.

The chain links TRBV21-1 to TRBJ2-3; no DNA check was done on the table's D call, TRBD2. TRBV21-1 is tagged as a pseudogene. This CDR3 comprises 16 residues. CDR3 sequence (DNA): TGTGCCAGCAGCAAACCGCCCGGGGAGGTAACAGATACGCAGTATTTT. Amino acids: CASSKPPGEVTDTQYF.

The J gene is TRBJ2-4, the V gene TRBV11-2; D call uncertain. Trimming pared 2 bases from V and 1 base from J, leaving 9 bases between. CDR1 SGHAT and CDR2 FQNNGV come from the germline V gene. This CDR3 spans 15 amino acids. The CDR3: CASSLRQEAKNIQYF. CDR3 sequence (DNA): TGTGCCAGCAGCTTACGGCAGGAGGCCAAAAACATTCAGTACTTC.

In the case of this clonotype: No DNA is shown, since the ends of the CDR3 on it are uncertain; the CDR3 is the one TCRdb lists. The CDR3 sequence: CASSTSGSSTDTQYF. This chain joins TRBV6-2 or TRBV6-3 and TRBJ2-3. The V gene's germline CDR1 is MNHEY and CDR2 SVGEGT. The CDR3 is made up of 15 amino acids, end residues included.

This clonotype was observed a few times. V gene TRBV12-3 or TRBV12-4 combines with J gene TRBJ2-5; TRBD2 is a possible D gene (5 bases). The CDR3 covers 16 residues. Trimming removed 0 bases from V and 0 bases from J, with 11 bases in between. CDR3 amino acids: CASSLATRADQETQYF. CDR3 coding DNA: TGTGCCAGCAGTTTAGCTACTAGGGCCGACCAAGAGACCCAGTACTTC.

This clonotype was detected only a few times. The rearrangement uses TRBV7-9 and TRBJ1-2; 10 bases agree with TRBD1. Per germline, CDR1 SEHNR and CDR2 FQNEAQ (reference sequence). The CDR3 is 14 amino acids. The ends lost 5 bases at V and 6 bases at J; junction bases unmatched: 6. This chain's CDR3 is CASSPDRGKHGYTF. The DNA for the CDR3 is TGTGCCAGCAGCCCGGACAGGGGGAAACATGGCTACACCTTC.